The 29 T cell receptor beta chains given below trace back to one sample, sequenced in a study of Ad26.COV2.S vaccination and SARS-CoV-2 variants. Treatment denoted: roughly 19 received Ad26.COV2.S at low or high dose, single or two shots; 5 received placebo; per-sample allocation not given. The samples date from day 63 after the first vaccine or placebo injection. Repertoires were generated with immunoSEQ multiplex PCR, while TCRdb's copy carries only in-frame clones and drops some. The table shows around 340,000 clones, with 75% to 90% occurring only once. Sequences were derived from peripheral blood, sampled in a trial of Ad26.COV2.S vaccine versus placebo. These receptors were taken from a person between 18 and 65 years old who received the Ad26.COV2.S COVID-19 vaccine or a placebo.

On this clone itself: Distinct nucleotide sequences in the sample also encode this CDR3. CDR3 sequence: CASSYSSYEQYF. CDR3 sequence (DNA): TGTGCCAGCAGTTACTCGAGTTACGAGCAGTACTTC. This chain links TRBV6-2 or TRBV6-3 with TRBJ2-7; unclear D gene. The CDR3 extends over 12 amino acids. V lost 0 bases to trimming and J lost 4 bases, with 4 bases between them. Germline V gene data show CDR1 as MNHEY and CDR2 as SVGEGT.

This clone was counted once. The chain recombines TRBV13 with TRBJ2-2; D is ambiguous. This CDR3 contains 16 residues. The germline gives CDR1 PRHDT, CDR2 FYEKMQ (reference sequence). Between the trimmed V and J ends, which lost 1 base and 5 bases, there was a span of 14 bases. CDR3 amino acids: CASSLDVGPSTGELFF. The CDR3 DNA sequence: TGTGCCAGCAGCTTAGACGTCGGGCCGTCGACCGGGGAGCTGTTTTTT.

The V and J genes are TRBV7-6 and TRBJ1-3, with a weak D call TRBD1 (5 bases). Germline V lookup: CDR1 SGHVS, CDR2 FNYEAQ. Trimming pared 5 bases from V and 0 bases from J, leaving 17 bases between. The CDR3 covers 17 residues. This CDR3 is CASSPHVGDPSGNTIYF. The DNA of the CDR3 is TGTGCCAGCAGCCCCCATGTGGGGGACCCCTCTGGAAACACCATATATTTT.

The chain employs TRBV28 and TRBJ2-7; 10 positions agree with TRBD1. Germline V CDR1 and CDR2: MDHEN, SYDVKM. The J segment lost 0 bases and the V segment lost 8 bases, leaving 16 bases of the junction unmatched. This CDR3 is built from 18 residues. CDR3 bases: TGTGCCAGCTCCGGACAGGGGGGTGCGCGGAGGAGCTCCTACGAGCAGTACTTC. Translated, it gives CASSGQGGARRSSYEQYF.

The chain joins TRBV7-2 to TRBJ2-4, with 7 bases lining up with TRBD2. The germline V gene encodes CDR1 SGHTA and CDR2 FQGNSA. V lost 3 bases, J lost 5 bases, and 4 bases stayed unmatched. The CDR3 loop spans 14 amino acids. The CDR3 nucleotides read TGTGCCAGCAGCTTGGGGGGGAGGGAAAACATTCAGTACTTC. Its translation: CASSLGGRENIQYF.

This CDR3 reads CASSHRQTTEAFF. CDR3 coding DNA: TGTGCCAGCAGCCACAGACAGACAACTGAAGCTTTCTTT. This chain uses TRBV3-1 (or the pseudogene TRBV3-2) with TRBJ1-1; a possible D gene is TRBD1 (5 bases). The CDR3 covers 13 residues. V was shortened by 3 bases and J by 5 bases, with 10 bases between the two germline ends. Germline V gene lookup returns CDR1 LGHDT and CDR2 YNNKEL (reference sequence).

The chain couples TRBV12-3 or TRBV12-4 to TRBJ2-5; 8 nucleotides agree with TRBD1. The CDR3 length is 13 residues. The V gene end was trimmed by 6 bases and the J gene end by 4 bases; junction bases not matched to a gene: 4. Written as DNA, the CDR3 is TGTGCCAGCAGACTCAGGGGGCGAGAGACCCAGTACTTC. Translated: CASRLRGRETQYF.

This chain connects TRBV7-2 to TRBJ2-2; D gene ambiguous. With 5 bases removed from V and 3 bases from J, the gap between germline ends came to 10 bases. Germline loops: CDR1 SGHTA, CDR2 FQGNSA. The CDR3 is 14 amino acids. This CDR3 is CASSPWVDTGELFF. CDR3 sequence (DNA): TGTGCCAGCAGCCCATGGGTGGACACCGGGGAGCTGTTTTTT.

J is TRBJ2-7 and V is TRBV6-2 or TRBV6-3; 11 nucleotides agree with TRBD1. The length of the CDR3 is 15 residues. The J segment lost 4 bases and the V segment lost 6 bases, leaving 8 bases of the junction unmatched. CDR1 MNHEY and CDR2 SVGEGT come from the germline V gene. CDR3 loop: CASSFIGQGAYEQYF. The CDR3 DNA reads TGTGCCAGCAGCTTCATTGGACAGGGGGCTTACGAGCAGTACTTC.

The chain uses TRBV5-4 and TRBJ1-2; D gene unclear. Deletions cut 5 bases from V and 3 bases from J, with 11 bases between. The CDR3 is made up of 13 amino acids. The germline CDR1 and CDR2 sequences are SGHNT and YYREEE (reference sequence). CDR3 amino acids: CASSNQLDYGYTF. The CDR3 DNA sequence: TGTGCCAGCAGTAATCAACTGGACTATGGCTACACCTTC.

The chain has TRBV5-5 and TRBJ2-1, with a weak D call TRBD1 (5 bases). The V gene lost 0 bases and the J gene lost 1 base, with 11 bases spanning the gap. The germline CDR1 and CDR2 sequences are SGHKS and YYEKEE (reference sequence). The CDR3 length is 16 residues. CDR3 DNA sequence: TGTGCCAGCAGCTTGGGAGACAGCCTGTCCTACAATGAGCAGTTCTTC. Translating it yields CASSLGDSLSYNEQFF.

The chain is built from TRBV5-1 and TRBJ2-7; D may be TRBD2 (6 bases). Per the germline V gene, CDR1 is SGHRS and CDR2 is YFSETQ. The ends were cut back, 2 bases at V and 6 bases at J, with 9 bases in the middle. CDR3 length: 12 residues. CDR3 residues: CASSFGAGEQYF. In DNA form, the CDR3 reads TGCGCCAGCAGCTTCGGAGCGGGCGAGCAGTACTTC.

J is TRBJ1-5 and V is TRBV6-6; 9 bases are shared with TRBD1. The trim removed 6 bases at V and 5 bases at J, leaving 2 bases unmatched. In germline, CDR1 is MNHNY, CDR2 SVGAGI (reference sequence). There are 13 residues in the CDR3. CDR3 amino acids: CASRRTGDQPQHF. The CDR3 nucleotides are TGTGCCAGCAGGAGGACAGGGGATCAGCCCCAGCATTTT.

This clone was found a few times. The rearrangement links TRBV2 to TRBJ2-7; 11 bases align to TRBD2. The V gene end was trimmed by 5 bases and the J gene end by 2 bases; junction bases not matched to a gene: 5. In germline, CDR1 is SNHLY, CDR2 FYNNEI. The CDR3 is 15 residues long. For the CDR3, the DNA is TGTGCCAGCAGTTTAGCGGGAGGGCCTACCTACGAGCAGTACTTC. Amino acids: CASSLAGGPTYEQYF.

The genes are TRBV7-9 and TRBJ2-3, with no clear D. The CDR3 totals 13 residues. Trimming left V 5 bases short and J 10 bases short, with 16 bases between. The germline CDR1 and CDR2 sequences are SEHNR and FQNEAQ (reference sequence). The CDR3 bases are TGTGCCAGCAGCCCGGGCGAGAGTCCGGCGCAGTATTTT. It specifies CASSPGESPAQYF.

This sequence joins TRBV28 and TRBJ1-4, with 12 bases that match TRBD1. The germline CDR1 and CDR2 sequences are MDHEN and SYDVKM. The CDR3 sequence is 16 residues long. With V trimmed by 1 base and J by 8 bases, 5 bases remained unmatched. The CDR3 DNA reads TGTGCCAGCAGTTTATCCGGGACAGGGGGCCTGGAAAAACTGTTTTTT. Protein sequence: CASSLSGTGGLEKLFF.

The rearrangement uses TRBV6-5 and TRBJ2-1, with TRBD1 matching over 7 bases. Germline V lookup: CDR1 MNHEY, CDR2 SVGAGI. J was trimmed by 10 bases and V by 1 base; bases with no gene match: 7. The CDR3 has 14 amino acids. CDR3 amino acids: CASSYWQGEGEQFF. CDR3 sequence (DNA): TGTGCCAGCAGTTACTGGCAGGGGGAAGGCGAGCAGTTCTTC.

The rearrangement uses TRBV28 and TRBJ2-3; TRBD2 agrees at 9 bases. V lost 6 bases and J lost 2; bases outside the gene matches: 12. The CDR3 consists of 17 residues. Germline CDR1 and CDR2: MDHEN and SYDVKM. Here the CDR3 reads CASSFHSGGRSTDTQYF. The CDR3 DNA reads TGTGCCAGCAGCTTCCATAGCGGGGGCCGCTCCACAGATACGCAGTATTTT.

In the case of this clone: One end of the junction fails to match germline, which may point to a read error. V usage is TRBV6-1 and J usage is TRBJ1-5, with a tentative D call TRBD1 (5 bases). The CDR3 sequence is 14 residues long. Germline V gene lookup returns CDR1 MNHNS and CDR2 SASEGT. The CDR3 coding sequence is TGTGCCAGCAGGGAAGGGGTTGACAATCAGCCCCAGCATTTT. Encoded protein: CASREGVDNQPQHF.

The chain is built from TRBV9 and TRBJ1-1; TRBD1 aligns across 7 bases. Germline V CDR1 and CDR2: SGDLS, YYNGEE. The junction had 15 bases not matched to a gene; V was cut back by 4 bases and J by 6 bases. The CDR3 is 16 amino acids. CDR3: CASSSFLQGKEAEAFF. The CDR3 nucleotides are TGTGCCAGCAGCAGTTTTCTACAGGGGAAGGAGGCTGAAGCTTTCTTT. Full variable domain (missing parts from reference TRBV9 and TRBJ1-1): DSGVTQTPKHLITATGQRVTLRCSPRSGDLSVYWYQQSLDQGLQFLIQYYNGEERAKGNILERFSAQQFPDLHSELNLSSLELGDSALYFCASSSFLQGKEAEAFFGQGTRLTVV.

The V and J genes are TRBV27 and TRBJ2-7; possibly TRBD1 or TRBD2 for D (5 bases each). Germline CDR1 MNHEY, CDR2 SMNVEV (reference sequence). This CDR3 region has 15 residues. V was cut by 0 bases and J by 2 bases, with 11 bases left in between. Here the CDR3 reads CASSLSSGRAYEQYF. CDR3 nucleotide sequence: TGTGCCAGCAGTTTATCCTCGGGGCGCGCCTACGAGCAGTACTTC.

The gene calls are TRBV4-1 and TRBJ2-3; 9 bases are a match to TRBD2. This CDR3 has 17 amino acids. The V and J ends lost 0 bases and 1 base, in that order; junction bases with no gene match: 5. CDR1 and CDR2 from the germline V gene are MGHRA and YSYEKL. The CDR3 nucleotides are TGCGCCAGCAGCCAAGATAGTTTAGCGGGAGGCACAGATACGCAGTATTTT. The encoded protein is CASSQDSLAGGTDTQYF.

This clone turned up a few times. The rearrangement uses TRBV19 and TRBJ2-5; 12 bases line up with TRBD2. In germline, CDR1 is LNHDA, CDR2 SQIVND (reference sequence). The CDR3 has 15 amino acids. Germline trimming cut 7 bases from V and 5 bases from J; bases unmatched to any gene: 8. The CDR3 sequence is CASKNLAGGPETQYF. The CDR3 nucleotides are TGTGCCAGTAAAAATCTAGCGGGGGGGCCGGAGACCCAGTACTTC.

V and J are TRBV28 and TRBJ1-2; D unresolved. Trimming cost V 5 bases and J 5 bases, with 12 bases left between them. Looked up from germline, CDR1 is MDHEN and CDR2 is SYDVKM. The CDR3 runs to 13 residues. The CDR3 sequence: CASSPDSAYGYTF. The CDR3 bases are TGTGCCAGCAGTCCCGACTCAGCATATGGCTACACCTTC.

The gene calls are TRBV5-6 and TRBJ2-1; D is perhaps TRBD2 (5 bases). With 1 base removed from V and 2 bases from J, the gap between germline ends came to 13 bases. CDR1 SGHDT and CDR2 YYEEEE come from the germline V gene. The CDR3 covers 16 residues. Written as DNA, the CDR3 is TGTGCCAGCAGCTTGAGAGGGTCCCCCCCCTACAATGAGCAGTTCTTC. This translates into CASSLRGSPPYNEQFF.

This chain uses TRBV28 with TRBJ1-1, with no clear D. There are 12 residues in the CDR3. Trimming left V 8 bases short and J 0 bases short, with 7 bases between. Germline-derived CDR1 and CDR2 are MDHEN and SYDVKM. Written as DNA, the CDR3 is TGTGCCAGCCTAAATATGAACACTGAAGCTTTCTTT. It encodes CASLNMNTEAFF. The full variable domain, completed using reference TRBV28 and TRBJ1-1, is DVKVTQSSRYLVKRTGEKVFLECVQDMDHENMFWYRQDPGLGLRLIYFSYDVKMKEKGDIPEGYSVSREKKERFSLILESASTNQTSMYLCASLNMNTEAFFGQGTRLTVV.

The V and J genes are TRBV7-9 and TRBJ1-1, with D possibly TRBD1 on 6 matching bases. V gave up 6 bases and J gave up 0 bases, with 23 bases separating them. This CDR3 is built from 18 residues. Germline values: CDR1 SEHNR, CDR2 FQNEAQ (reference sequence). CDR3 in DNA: TGTGCCAGCAGGGGCTACAGGGCTATTTCCGCCTTGAACACTGAAGCTTTCTTT. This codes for CASRGYRAISALNTEAFF.

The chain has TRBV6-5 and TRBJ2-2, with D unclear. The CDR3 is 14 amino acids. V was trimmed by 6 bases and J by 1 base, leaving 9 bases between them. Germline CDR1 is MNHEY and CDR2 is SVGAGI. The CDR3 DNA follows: TGTGCCAGCAGCCCCAGGAGGAACACCGGGGAGCTGTTTTTT. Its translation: CASSPRRNTGELFF.

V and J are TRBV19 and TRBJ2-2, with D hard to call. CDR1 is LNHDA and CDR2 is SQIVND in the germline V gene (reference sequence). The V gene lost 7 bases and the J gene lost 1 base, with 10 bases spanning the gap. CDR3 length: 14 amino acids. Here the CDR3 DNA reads TGTGCCAGTATCGGAGTCGGGAACACCGGGGAGCTGTTTTTT. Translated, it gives CASIGVGNTGELFF. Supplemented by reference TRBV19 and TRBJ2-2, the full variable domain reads DGGITQSPKYLFRKEGQNVTLSCEQNLNHDAMYWYRQDPGQGLRLIYYSQIVNDFQKGDIAEGYSVSREKKESFPLTVTSAQKNPTAFYLCASIGVGNTGELFFGEGSRLTVL.